Below are 18 T cell receptor beta chains sequenced from a single sample in a study of T-cell reconstitution after alpha-beta-depleted transplantation in children. The library targeted TCRbeta and was prepared with unique molecular identifiers. TCRdb processed the PCR reads anew with MiXCR; each CDR3 protein has one entry. This table has about 280,000 distinct CDR3 sequences, about 9.9% appearing once. The source was peripheral blood, collected 180 days after TCRalphabeta/CD19-depleted stem cell transplant. These receptors all stem from a male patient under 10 years old who had a stem cell transplant for chronic granulomatous disease, so the T cells may come from the graft donor.

This clonotype turned up a few times. The rearrangement uses TRBV12-3 or TRBV12-4 and TRBJ1-1; TRBD1 matches at 7 bases. Trimming at V came to 3 bases and at J to 0 bases, leaving 7 bases not matched to a gene. The CDR3 consists of 16 residues. In DNA form, the CDR3 reads TGTGCCAGCAGTTTGTCGGGACAGATCATGAACACTGAAGCTTTCTTT. Translation: CASSLSGQIMNTEAFF.

J is TRBJ1-2 and V is TRBV6-5; D not certain. The CDR3 loop spans 15 amino acids. Between the trimmed V and J ends, which lost 0 bases and 4 bases, there was a span of 12 bases. The V gene's germline CDR1 is MNHEY and CDR2 SVGAGI. CDR3 in DNA: TGTGCCAGCAGTTACTCAAACCGGGAGGTCTATGGCTACACCTTC. It specifies CASSYSNREVYGYTF.

V is TRBV19 and J is TRBJ2-1; 13 bases match TRBD2. Germline loops: CDR1 LNHDA, CDR2 SQIVND (reference sequence). Unmatched junction bases numbered 8, after V lost 6 bases and J lost 12 bases. This CDR3 comprises 14 residues. This CDR3 is CASRETSGRFGQFF. In DNA form, the CDR3 reads TGTGCCAGTAGAGAGACTAGCGGGAGGTTTGGGCAGTTCTTC.

This clonotype occurred many times. This chain joins TRBV7-8 and TRBJ2-7; D is perhaps TRBD2 (6 bases). The CDR3 extends over 15 amino acids. The ends were cut back, 2 bases at V and 1 base at J, with 12 bases in the middle. The V gene's germline CDR1 is SGHVS and CDR2 FQNEAQ. The CDR3 nucleotides read TGTGCCAGCAGCTTAAAGGCGGGGCGATCCTACGAGCAGTACTTC. Protein sequence: CASSLKAGRSYEQYF.

This clonotype was detected ten times or more. The CDR3 nucleotides read TGTGCCAGCAGCTTAGTGGGACTAGCGGTTAGCACAGATACGCAGTATTTT. It translates to CASSLVGLAVSTDTQYF. The chain recombines TRBV7-2 with TRBJ2-3, with TRBD2 identical over 11 bases. This CDR3 comprises 17 residues. Germline lookup yields CDR1 SGHTA and CDR2 FQGNSA. The V segment lost 1 base and the J segment 0 bases; nucleotides outside the gene matches: 3.

The table lists this clonotype with many counts. The gene calls are TRBV5-1 and TRBJ1-2; D ambiguous. The length of the CDR3 is 14 residues. Germline loops: CDR1 SGHRS, CDR2 YFSETQ. The V and J ends lost 0 bases and 2 bases respectively, with 8 bases between them. The DNA for the CDR3 is TGCGCCAGCAGCTTGGCCCCGGACAACTATGGCTACACCTTC. This gives the protein CASSLAPDNYGYTF.

This clonotype was counted many times. The rearrangement links TRBV20-1 to TRBJ1-2; tentative D call: TRBD1 (6 bases). The CDR3 has 15 residues. CDR1 is DFQATT, CDR2 SNEGSKA, per germline (reference sequence). The V gene lost 5 bases and the J gene lost 1 base, with 17 bases spanning the gap. The chain's CDR3 is CSAVRGEGVNYGYTF. The CDR3 nucleotides read TGCAGTGCTGTAAGGGGGGAGGGCGTTAACTATGGCTACACCTTC.

At least ten counts were recorded for this clonotype. CDR3 bases: TGCAGTGCTAGGGGGAGACTAGCGGGAGCGAATGGGGAGCTGTTTTTT. Amino acids: CSARGRLAGANGELFF. The rearrangement links TRBV20-1 to TRBJ2-2, with TRBD2 matching 12 bases. The V gene end was trimmed by 3 bases and the J gene end by 8 bases; junction bases not matched to a gene: 10. Germline V lookup: CDR1 DFQATT, CDR2 SNEGSKA (reference sequence). CDR3 size: 16 residues.

This clonotype was observed many times. The chain employs TRBV12-3 or TRBV12-4 and TRBJ2-7, with D perhaps TRBD2 (6 bases). This CDR3 region has 13 residues. The V and J ends lost 6 bases and 6 bases respectively, with 15 bases between them. CDR3 in amino acids: CASRAGSPGEQYF. CDR3 sequence (DNA): TGTGCCAGCAGGGCCGGGAGCCCCGGCGAGCAGTACTTC.

This clonotype was picked up many times. V and J are TRBV6-4 and TRBJ2-7; D call uncertain. With 7 bases removed from V and 3 bases from J, the gap between germline ends came to 19 bases. Germline V CDR1 and CDR2: MRHNA, SNTAGT. The CDR3 spans 15 residues. The CDR3 nucleotides are TGTGCCAGCAAAAAAGGACCGAACCCCATCTACGAGCAGTACTTC. Translating gives CASKKGPNPIYEQYF.

In the case of this clonotype: Given a much more abundant clone one base away, this may be a read error. V and J are TRBV20-1 and TRBJ2-1; 14 bases agree with TRBD2. CDR1 is DFQATT and CDR2 is SNEGSKA in the germline V gene (reference sequence). CDR3 length: 12 residues. Unmatched junction bases numbered 8, after V lost 8 bases and J lost 14 bases. In DNA form, the CDR3 reads TGCAGTTCTGGACTAGCGGGGGGTGGGGAGTTCTTC. This encodes CSSGLAGGGEFF.

This clonotype was found many times. This chain links TRBV5-5 with TRBJ2-5, with D perhaps TRBD2 (5 bases). The CDR3 contains 15 residues. Germline V CDR1 and CDR2: SGHKS, YYEKEE (reference sequence). With 7 bases removed from V and 1 base from J, the gap between germline ends came to 17 bases. As DNA, the CDR3 is TGTGCCAGCGGGAACGGGAACAGCCTCCAAGAGACCCAGTACTTC. Translation: CASGNGNSLQETQYF.

The sample holds many counts of this clonotype. This chain uses TRBV6-2 or TRBV6-3 with TRBJ2-1; tentatively, D is TRBD1 or TRBD2 (5 bases each). The CDR3 has 13 amino acids. Per the germline V gene, CDR1 is MNHEY and CDR2 is SVGEGT. Trimming took off 1 base at V and 5 bases at J, with 6 bases between the two ends. The CDR3 sequence: CASSYWGNNEQFF. CDR3 nucleotides: TGTGCCAGCAGTTACTGGGGGAACAATGAGCAGTTCTTC.

This clonotype has ten or more counts. The chain couples TRBV12-3 or TRBV12-4 to TRBJ1-2; tentative D call: TRBD1 (5 bases). This CDR3 is built from 14 residues. The V and J ends lost 7 bases and 8 bases respectively, with 20 bases between them. CDR3 sequence: CASTMPGPGNGYTF. CDR3 coding DNA: TGTGCCAGCACCATGCCTGGGCCAGGGAACGGCTACACCTTC.

This clonotype was counted many times. This rearrangement joins TRBV7-3 to TRBJ2-1, with 7 bases aligning to TRBD2. This CDR3 has 16 amino acids. The V and J ends lost 0 bases and 0 bases, in that order; junction bases with no gene match: 2. Per the germline V gene, CDR1 is SGHTA and CDR2 is FQGTGA. CDR3 residues: CASSLTTGGSYNEQFF. DNA of the CDR3: TGTGCCAGCAGCTTAACAACGGGGGGCTCCTACAATGAGCAGTTCTTC.

This clonotype was detected many times. The chain is built from TRBV20-1 and TRBJ2-7; a possible D gene is TRBD1 (6 bases). The CDR3 is 16 amino acids. Germline loops: CDR1 DFQATT, CDR2 SNEGSKA (reference sequence). Trimming removed 1 base at V and 4 bases at J, with 20 bases between. CDR3 in amino acids: CSARAPIWGRMYEQYF. CDR3 in DNA: TGCAGTGCTAGAGCCCCCATTTGGGGGCGAATGTACGAGCAGTACTTC.

The table lists this clonotype with many counts. The chain links TRBV20-1 to TRBJ2-3, with D maybe TRBD1 (6 bases). The CDR3 has 12 residues. In germline, CDR1 is DFQATT, CDR2 SNEGSKA (reference sequence). V lost 5 bases and J lost 1, with 7 bases in between. This CDR3 is CSAWTGTDTQYF. In DNA form, the CDR3 reads TGCAGTGCTTGGACAGGCACAGATACGCAGTATTTT.

Concerning this clonotype itself: A much larger clone differs from this one at a single base, so this may be a read error. The chain employs TRBV25-1 and TRBJ2-7; unclear D gene. Germline values: CDR1 MGHDK, CDR2 SYGVNS. The CDR3 has 16 amino acids. The CDR3 DNA reads as TGTCCCAGCAGTGAATTGACGGGCCTAAGCTCCTACGAGCAGTACTTC. Residues: CPSSELTGLSSYEQYF.